A selection of T cell receptor beta chains follows, all from one sample in a study of T cell responses to AZD1222 COVID-19 vaccine. The assay was immunoSEQ multiplex PCR, and TCRdb's table has in-frame clones only and misses some. The data show 150,000 to 190,000 clones, roughly 90% seen once. The specimen comprised peripheral blood, sampled 28 days after the second AZD1222 dose. Every receptor here comes from an adult who received the AZD1222 COVID-19 vaccine. CDR3s include the opening cysteine and the closing phenylalanine or tryptophan. A D gene is named only where the DNA matches it firmly. The size of a clone is reported for some rows only, either as once, few or many, or as a class for expanded clones.

abundance: .; j_gene: TRBJ2-1; v_gene: TRBV2; d_gene: .; CDR3aa: CASRGHINEQFF; CDR3nt: TGTGCCAGCAGAGGACATATCAATGAGCAGTTCTTC
abundance: .; j_gene: TRBJ1-1; v_gene: TRBV7-3; d_gene: TRBD1; CDR3aa: CASSRQGAAEAFF; CDR3nt: TGTGCCAGCAGCCGACAGGGGGCCGCTGAAGCTTTCTTT
abundance: .; j_gene: TRBJ2-7; v_gene: TRBV9; d_gene: .; CDR3aa: CASSVGYDPSYEQYF; CDR3nt: TGTGCCAGCAGCGTAGGTTACGATCCTTCTTACGAGCAGTACTTC
abundance: .; j_gene: TRBJ1-1; v_gene: TRBV7-6; d_gene: .; CDR3aa: CASSSQGLTEAFF; CDR3nt: TGTGCCAGCAGCTCTCAGGGTCTTACTGAAGCTTTCTTT
abundance: .; j_gene: TRBJ2-2; v_gene: TRBV3-1/TRBV3-2; d_gene: .; CDR3aa: CASSLAALRVNTGELFF; CDR3nt: TGTGCCAGCAGCCTCGCAGCCTTGCGGGTCAACACCGGGGAGCTGTTTTTT
abundance: .; j_gene: TRBJ1-5; v_gene: TRBV15; d_gene: TRBD1; CDR3aa: CATSTDREGSGYQPQHF; CDR3nt: TGTGCCACCAGCACGGACAGGGAGGGATCAGGATATCAGCCCCAGCATTTT
abundance: .; j_gene: TRBJ1-2; v_gene: TRBV3-1/TRBV3-2; d_gene: TRBD1; CDR3aa: CASSQSDRGSGGYTF; CDR3nt: TGTGCCAGCAGCCAGAGCGACAGGGGATCAGGTGGCTACACCTTC
abundance: .; j_gene: TRBJ1-2; v_gene: TRBV19; d_gene: .; CDR3aa: CASSIANYGYTF; CDR3nt: TGTGCCAGTAGTATAGCTAACTATGGCTACACCTTC
abundance: once; j_gene: TRBJ2-1; v_gene: TRBV7-9; d_gene: .; CDR3aa: CASSSGLISYNEQFF; CDR3nt: TGTGCCAGCAGCTCAGGGTTGATCTCCTACAATGAGCAGTTCTTC
abundance: .; j_gene: TRBJ1-5; v_gene: TRBV19; d_gene: TRBD1; CDR3aa: CASFVYRGRSNQPQHF; CDR3nt: TGTGCCAGTTTCGTCTACAGGGGGCGAAGCAATCAGCCCCAGCATTTT
abundance: once; j_gene: TRBJ2-1; v_gene: TRBV4-1; d_gene: .; CDR3aa: CASSQDGNEQFF; CDR3nt: TGCGCCAGCAGCCAAGATGGGAATGAGCAGTTCTTC
abundance: .; j_gene: TRBJ2-6; v_gene: TRBV6-2/TRBV6-3; d_gene: .; CDR3aa: CASSYWLTYPSGANVLTF; CDR3nt: TGTGCCAGCAGTTACTGGCTTACCTACCCCTCTGGGGCCAACGTCCTGACTTTC
abundance: .; j_gene: TRBJ1-6; v_gene: TRBV4-2; d_gene: .; CDR3aa: CASSQEVGGAGARSPLHF; CDR3nt: TGTGCCAGCAGCCAAGAAGTCGGGGGCGCGGGGGCGCGGTCACCCCTCCACTTT
abundance: .; j_gene: TRBJ2-2; v_gene: TRBV19; d_gene: .; CDR3aa: CASSSRVQTGELFF; CDR3nt: TGTGCCAGTAGTAGCAGGGTTCAAACCGGGGAGCTGTTTTTT
abundance: .; j_gene: TRBJ2-5; v_gene: TRBV28; d_gene: .; CDR3aa: CASSTGTVSQETQYF; CDR3nt: TGTGCCAGCAGTACCGGCACGGTCAGCCAAGAGACCCAGTACTTC
abundance: .; j_gene: TRBJ1-6; v_gene: TRBV11-2; d_gene: .; CDR3aa: CASSLVGGPKSLHF; CDR3nt: TGTGCCAGCAGCTTAGTGGGCGGCCCGAAATCCCTCCACTTT
abundance: .; j_gene: TRBJ2-6; v_gene: TRBV9; d_gene: TRBD1; CDR3aa: CASSPRGQGASGANVLTF; CDR3nt: TGTGCCAGCAGCCCAAGGGGACAGGGGGCGTCTGGGGCCAACGTCCTGACTTTC
abundance: .; j_gene: TRBJ1-5; v_gene: TRBV19; d_gene: .; CDR3aa: CASTRPGGNQPQHF; CDR3nt: TGTGCCAGTACCCGCCCAGGGGGCAATCAGCCCCAGCATTTT
abundance: .; j_gene: TRBJ1-5; v_gene: TRBV6-5; d_gene: TRBD1; CDR3aa: CASRQLQGVNQPQHF; CDR3nt: TGTGCCAGCAGACAGCTACAGGGGGTGAATCAGCCCCAGCATTTT
abundance: .; j_gene: TRBJ1-3; v_gene: TRBV6-5; d_gene: .; CDR3aa: CASRQGGAGNTIYF; CDR3nt: TGTGCCAGCAGGCAAGGGGGTGCTGGAAACACCATATATTTT
abundance: once; j_gene: TRBJ1-5; v_gene: TRBV27; d_gene: .; CDR3aa: CASSRTLGGPQHF; CDR3nt: TGTGCCAGCAGTCGGACCCTTGGGGGTCCCCAGCATTTT
abundance: .; j_gene: TRBJ2-7; v_gene: TRBV7-9; d_gene: TRBD2; CDR3aa: CASSPSGRSSYEQYF; CDR3nt: TGTGCCAGCAGCCCTAGCGGGAGGAGCTCCTACGAGCAGTACTTC
abundance: .; j_gene: TRBJ2-1; v_gene: TRBV19; d_gene: TRBD2; CDR3aa: CASKLAGVSNEQFF; CDR3nt: TGTGCCAGTAAGCTAGCGGGAGTTTCTAATGAGCAGTTCTTC
abundance: .; j_gene: TRBJ1-2; v_gene: TRBV30; d_gene: .; CDR3aa: CAWRGQPYGYTF; CDR3nt: TGTGCCTGGAGGGGGCAGCCCTATGGCTACACCTTC
abundance: .; j_gene: TRBJ2-5; v_gene: TRBV5-1; d_gene: .; CDR3aa: CASSLEPQETQYF; CDR3nt: TGCGCCAGCAGCTTGGAGCCCCAAGAGACCCAGTACTTC
abundance: .; j_gene: TRBJ2-1; v_gene: TRBV5-4; d_gene: .; CDR3aa: CASSLVLWIRSSYNEQFF; CDR3nt: TGTGCCAGCAGCTTGGTCCTTTGGATTAGGAGCTCCTACAATGAGCAGTTCTTC
abundance: .; j_gene: TRBJ1-2; v_gene: TRBV6-1; d_gene: .; CDR3aa: CASSEWLRGYTF; CDR3nt: TGTGCCAGCAGTGAATGGTTACGCGGCTACACCTTC